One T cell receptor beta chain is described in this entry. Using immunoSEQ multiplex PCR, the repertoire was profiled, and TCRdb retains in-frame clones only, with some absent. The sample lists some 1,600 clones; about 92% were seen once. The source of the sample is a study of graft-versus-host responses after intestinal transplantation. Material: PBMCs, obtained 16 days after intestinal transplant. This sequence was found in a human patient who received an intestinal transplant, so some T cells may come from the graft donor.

As DNA, the CDR3 is TGTGCCACCGAAATTGACAGGCATTATGGCTACACCTTC. This encodes CATEIDRHYGYTF. This sequence joins TRBV6-4 and TRBJ1-2; D is possibly TRBD1 (6 bases). The V gene lost 10 bases and the J gene lost 5 bases, with 17 bases spanning the gap. The CDR3 loop spans 13 amino acids. Germline V lookup: CDR1 MRHNA, CDR2 SNTAGT.